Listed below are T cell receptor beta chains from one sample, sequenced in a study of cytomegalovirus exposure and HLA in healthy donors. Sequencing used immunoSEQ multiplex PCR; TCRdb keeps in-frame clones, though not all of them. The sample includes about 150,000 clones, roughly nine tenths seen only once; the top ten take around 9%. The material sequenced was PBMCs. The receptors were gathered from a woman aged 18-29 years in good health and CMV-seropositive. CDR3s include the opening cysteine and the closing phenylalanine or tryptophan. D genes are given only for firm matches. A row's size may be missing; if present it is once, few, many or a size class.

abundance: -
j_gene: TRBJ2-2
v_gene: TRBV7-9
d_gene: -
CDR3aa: CASSFAVLETTGELFF
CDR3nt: TGTGCCAGCAGCTTCGCCGTCCTTGAGACTACCGGGGAGCTGTTTTTT

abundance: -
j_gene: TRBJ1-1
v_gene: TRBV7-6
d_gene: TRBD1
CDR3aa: CASSSSQGGLIEAFF
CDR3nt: TGTGCCAGCAGCTCCTCCCAGGGGGGTCTCATCGAAGCTTTCTTT

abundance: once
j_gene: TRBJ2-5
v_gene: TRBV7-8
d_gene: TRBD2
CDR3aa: CASIPVQSGGWETQYF
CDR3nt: TGTGCCAGCATCCCGGTGCAGAGCGGGGGGTGGGAGACCCAGTACTTC

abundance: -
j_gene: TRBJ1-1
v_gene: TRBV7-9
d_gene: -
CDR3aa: CASSLAVGQTNTEAFF
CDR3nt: TGTGCCAGCAGCTTAGCGGTTGGGCAGACGAACACTGAAGCTTTCTTT

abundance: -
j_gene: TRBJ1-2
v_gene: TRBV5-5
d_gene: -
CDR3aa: CASSFFFTAGENYGYTF
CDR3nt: TGTGCCAGCAGCTTTTTTTTCACTGCGGGAGAGAACTATGGCTACACCTTC

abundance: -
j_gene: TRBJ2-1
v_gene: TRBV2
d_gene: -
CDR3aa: CASFLRRGADEQFF
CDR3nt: TGTGCCAGCTTCCTACGTCGTGGGGCCGATGAGCAGTTCTTC

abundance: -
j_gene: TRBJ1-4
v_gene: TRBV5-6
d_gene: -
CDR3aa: CASSFKQIRGRGSF
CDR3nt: TGTGCCAGCAGCTTTAAACAGATCCGTGGCCGGGGTTCTTTT

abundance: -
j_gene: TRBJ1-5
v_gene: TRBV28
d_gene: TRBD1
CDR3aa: CASSAGTGLSNQPQHF
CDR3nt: TGTGCCAGCAGTGCCGGGACAGGACTTAGCAATCAGCCCCAGCATTTT

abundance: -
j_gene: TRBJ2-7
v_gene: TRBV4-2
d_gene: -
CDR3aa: CASSSDQGYEQYF
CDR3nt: TGTGCCAGCAGTTCCGATCAGGGATACGAGCAGTACTTC

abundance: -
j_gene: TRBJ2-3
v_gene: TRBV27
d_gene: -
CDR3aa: CASSSGTSTDTQYF
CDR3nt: TGTGCCAGCAGTTCTGGGACTAGCACAGATACGCAGTATTTT

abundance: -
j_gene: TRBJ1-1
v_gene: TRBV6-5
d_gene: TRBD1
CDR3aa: CASSQTGGLTEAFF
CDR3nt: TGTGCCAGCAGTCAGACAGGGGGCCTCACTGAAGCTTTCTTT

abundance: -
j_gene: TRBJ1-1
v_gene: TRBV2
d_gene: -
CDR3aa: CASSVTGNTEAFF
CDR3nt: TGTGCCAGCAGTGTTACAGGGAACACTGAAGCTTTCTTT

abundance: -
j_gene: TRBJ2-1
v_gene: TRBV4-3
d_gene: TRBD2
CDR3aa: CASSQDAAGGRIEQFF
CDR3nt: TGCGCCAGCAGCCAAGACGCCGCGGGGGGGCGGATTGAGCAGTTCTTC

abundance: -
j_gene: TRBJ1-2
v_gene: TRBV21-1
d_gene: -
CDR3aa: CASSKPRTGGHNYGYTF
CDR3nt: TGTGCCAGCAGCAAACCCCGGACAGGCGGACATAACTATGGCTACACCTTC

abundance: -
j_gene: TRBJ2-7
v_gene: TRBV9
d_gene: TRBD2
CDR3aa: CASSVEGSGGPGVQYF
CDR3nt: TGTGCCAGCAGCGTAGAAGGTAGCGGGGGCCCCGGTGTACAGTACTTC

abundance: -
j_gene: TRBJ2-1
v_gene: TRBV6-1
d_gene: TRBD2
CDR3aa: CASSEERLARSNEQFF
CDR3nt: TGTGCCAGCAGTGAAGAAAGACTAGCAAGGTCCAATGAGCAGTTCTTC

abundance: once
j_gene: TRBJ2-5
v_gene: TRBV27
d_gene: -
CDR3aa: CASKGDWGLSSETQYF
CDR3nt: TGTGCCAGCAAAGGGGATTGGGGCCTTAGCTCCGAGACCCAGTACTTC

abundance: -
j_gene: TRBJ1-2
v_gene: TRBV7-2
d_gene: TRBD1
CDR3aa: CASSLETGTYGYTF
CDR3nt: TGTGCCAGCAGCTTAGAGACAGGGACCTATGGCTACACCTTC

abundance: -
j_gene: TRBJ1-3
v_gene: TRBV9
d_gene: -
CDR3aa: CASSVEGLGGTYSGNTIYF
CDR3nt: TGTGCCAGCAGCGTAGAGGGTTTGGGAGGGACGTACTCTGGAAACACCATATATTTT

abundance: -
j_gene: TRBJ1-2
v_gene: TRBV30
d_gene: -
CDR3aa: CAWTETVARDGYTF
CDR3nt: TGTGCCTGGACAGAGACAGTTGCTCGGGATGGCTACACCTTC

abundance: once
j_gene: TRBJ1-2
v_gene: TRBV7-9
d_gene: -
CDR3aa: CASSRQAYGYTF
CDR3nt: TGTGCCAGCAGCCGACAGGCTTATGGCTACACCTTC

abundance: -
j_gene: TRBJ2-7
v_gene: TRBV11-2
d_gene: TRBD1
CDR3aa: CASSTRQGSYEQYF
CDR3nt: TGTGCCAGCAGCACCAGACAGGGGTCCTACGAGCAGTACTTC

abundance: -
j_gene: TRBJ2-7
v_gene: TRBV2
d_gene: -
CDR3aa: CARNGVGDEQYF
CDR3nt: TGTGCCAGGAATGGGGTCGGGGACGAGCAGTACTTC

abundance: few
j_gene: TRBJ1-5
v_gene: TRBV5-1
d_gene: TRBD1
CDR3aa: CASSLGTGSNQPQHF
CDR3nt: TGCGCCAGCAGCTTGGGGACAGGGAGCAATCAGCCCCAGCATTTT

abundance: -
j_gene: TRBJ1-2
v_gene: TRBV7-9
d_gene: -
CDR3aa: CASSLAMGTPIYGYTF
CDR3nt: TGTGCCAGCAGCTTAGCGATGGGGACACCAATCTATGGCTACACCTTC

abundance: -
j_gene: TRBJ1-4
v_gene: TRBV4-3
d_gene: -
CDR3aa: CASSLQRREKLFF
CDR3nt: TGCGCCAGCAGCCTCCAGAGGCGTGAAAAACTGTTTTTT

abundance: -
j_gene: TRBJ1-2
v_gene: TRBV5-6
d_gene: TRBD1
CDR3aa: CASSIGTGPYGYTF
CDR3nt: TGTGCCAGCAGCATAGGGACAGGGCCCTATGGCTACACCTTC